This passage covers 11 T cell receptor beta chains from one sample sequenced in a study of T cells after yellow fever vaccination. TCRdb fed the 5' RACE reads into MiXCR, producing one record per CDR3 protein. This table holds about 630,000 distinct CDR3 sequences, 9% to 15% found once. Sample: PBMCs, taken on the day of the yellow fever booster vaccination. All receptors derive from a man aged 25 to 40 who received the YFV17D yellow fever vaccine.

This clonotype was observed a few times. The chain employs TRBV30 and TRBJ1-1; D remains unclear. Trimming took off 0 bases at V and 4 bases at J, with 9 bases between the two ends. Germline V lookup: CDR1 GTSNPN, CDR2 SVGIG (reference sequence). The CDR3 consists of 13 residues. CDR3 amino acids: CAWSVQGITEAFF. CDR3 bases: TGTGCCTGGAGTGTACAAGGGATCACTGAAGCTTTCTTT.

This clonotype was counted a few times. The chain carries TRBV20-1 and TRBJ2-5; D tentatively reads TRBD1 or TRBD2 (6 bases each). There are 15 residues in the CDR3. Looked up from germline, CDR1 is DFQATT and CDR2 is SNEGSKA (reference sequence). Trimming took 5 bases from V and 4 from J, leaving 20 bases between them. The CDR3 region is CSARTSGVGGETQYF. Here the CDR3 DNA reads TGCAGTGCTCGAACGTCGGGAGTAGGGGGAGAGACCCAGTACTTC.

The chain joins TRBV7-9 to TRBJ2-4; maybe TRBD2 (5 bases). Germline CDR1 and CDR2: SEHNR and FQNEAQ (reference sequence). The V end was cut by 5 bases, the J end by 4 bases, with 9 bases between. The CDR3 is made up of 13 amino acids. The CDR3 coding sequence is TGTGCCAGCAGCCTCCGGGGTAAAAACATTCAGTACTTC. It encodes CASSLRGKNIQYF.

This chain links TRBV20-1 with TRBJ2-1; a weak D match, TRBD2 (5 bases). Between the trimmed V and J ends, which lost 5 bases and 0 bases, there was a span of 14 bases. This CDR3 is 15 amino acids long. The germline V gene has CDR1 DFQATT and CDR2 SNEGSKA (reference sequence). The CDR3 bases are TGCAGTGCTGCCAAACTAGTCTACTCCTACAATGAGCAGTTCTTC. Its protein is CSAAKLVYSYNEQFF.

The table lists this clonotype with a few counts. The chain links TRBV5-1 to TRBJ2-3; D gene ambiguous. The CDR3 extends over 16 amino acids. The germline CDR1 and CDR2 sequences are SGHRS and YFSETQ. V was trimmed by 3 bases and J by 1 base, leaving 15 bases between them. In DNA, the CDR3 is TGCGCCAGCAGCTGGCCGGGCCCTCCAGGCACAGATACGCAGTATTTT. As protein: CASSWPGPPGTDTQYF.

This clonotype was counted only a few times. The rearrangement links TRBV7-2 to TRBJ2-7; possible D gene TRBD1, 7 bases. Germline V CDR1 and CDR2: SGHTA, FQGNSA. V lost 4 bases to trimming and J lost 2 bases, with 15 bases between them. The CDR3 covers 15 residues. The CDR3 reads CASSSRGTATYEQYF. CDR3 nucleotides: TGTGCCAGCAGCTCGCGCGGGACAGCCACCTACGAGCAGTACTTC.

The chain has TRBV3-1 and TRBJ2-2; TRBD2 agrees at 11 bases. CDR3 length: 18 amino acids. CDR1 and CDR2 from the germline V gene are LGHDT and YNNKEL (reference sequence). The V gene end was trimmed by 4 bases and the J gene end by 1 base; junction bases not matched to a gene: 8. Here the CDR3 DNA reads TGTGCCAGCAGCCGTTATGCCGGGACTAGCGGGAACACCGGGGAGCTGTTTTTT. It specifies CASSRYAGTSGNTGELFF.

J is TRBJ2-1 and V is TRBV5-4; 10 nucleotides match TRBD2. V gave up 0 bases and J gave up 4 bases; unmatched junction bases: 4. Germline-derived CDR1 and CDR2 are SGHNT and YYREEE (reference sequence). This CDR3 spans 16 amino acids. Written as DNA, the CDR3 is TGTGCCAGCAGCTTGGCGGGACTAGCGCAATACAATGAGCAGTTCTTC. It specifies CASSLAGLAQYNEQFF.

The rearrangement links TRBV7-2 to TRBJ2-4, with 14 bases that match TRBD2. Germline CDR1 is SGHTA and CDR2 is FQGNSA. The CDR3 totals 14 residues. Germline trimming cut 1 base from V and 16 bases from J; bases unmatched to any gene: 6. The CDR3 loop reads CASSLGLAGGPRYF. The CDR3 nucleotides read TGTGCCAGCAGCTTAGGACTAGCGGGAGGGCCGCGTTACTTC.

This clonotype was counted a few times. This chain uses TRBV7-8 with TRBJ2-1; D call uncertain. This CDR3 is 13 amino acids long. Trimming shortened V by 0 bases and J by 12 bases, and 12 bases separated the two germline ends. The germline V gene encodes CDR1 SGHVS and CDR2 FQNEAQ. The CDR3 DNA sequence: TGTGCCAGCAGCTTAGCGCTCGGGCGCGGGCAGTTCTTC. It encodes CASSLALGRGQFF. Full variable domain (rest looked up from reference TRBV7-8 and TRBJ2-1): GAGVSQSPRYKVAKRGQDVALRCDPISGHVSLFWYQQALGQGPEFLTYFQNEAQLDKSGLPSDRFFAERPEGSVSTLKIQRTQQEDSAVYLCASSLALGRGQFFGPGTRLTVL.

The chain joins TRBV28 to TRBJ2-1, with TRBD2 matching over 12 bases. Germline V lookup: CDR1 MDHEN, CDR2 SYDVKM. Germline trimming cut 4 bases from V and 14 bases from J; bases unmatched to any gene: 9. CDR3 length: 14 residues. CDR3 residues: CASSSPLRTSGKFF. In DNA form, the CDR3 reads TGTGCCAGCAGTTCACCCCTCCGGACTAGCGGGAAGTTCTTC.